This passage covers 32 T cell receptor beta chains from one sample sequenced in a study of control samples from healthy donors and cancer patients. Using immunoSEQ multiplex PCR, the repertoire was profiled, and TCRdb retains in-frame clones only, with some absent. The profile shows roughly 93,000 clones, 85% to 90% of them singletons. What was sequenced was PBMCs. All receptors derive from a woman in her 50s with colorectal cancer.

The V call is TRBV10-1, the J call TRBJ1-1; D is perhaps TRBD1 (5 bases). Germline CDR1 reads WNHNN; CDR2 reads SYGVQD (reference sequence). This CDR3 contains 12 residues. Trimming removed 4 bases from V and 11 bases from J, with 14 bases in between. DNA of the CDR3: TGCGCCAGCAGTGTGAAGGGGCGTGCGGCTTTCTTT. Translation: CASSVKGRAAFF.

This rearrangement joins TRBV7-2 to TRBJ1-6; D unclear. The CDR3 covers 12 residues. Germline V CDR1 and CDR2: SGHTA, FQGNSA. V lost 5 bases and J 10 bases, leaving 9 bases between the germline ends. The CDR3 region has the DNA TGTGCCAGCAGCCCCATACCATCACCCCTCCACTTT. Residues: CASSPIPSPLHF.

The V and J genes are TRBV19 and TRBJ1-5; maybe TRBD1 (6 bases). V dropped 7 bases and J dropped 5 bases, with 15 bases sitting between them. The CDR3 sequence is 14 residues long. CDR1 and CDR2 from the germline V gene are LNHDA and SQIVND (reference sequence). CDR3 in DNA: TGTGCCAGTACCCATTGGGAGGGGGATCAGCCCCAGCATTTT. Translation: CASTHWEGDQPQHF.

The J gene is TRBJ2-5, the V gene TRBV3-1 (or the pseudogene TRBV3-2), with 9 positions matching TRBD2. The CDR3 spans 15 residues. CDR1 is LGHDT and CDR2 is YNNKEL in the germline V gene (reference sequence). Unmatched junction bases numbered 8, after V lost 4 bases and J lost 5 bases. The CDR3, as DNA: TGTGCCAGCAGCCTGTCTAGCGGGGCGGCGGAGACCCAGTACTTC. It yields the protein CASSLSSGAAETQYF.

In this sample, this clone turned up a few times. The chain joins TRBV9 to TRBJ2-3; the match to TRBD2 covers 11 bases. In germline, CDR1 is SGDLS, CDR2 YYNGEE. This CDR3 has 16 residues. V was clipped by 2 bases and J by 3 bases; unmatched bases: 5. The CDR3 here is CASSVTGTSGTDTQYF. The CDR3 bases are TGTGCCAGCAGCGTGACCGGGACTAGCGGAACAGATACGCAGTATTTT.

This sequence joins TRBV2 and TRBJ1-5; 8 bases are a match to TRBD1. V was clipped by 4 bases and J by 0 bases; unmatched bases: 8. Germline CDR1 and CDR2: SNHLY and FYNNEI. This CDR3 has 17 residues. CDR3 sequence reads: CASSGTGQTYSNQPQHF. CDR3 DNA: TGTGCCAGCAGTGGGACAGGGCAAACTTATAGCAATCAGCCCCAGCATTTT.

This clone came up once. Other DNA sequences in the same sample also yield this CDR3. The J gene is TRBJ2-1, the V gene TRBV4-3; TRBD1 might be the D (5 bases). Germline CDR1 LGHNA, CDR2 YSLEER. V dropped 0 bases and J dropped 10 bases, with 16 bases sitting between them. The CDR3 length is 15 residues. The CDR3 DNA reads TGCGCCAGCAGCCAAGAGTTTAGTGGGGCTGGGGAGCAGTTCTTC. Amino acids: CASSQEFSGAGEQFF.

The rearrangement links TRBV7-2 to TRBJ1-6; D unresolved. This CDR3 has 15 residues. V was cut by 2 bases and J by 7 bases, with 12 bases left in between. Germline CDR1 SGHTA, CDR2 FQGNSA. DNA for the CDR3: TGTGCCAGCAGCTTAAGGCCGTCTGGAAATTCACCCCTCCACTTT. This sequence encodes CASSLRPSGNSPLHF.

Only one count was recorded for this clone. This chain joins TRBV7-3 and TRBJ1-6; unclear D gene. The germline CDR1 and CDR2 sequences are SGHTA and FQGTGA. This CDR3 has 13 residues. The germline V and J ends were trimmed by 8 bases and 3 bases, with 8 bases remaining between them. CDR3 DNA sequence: TGTGCCAGCGGTAACAGCTATAATTCACCCCTCCACTTT. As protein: CASGNSYNSPLHF.

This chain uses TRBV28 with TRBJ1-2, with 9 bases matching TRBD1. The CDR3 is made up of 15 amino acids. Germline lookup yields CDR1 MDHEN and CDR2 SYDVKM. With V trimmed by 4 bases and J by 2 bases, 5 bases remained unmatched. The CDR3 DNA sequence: TGTGCCAGCAGTTCCACCGGGACAGGGAACTATGGCTACACCTTC. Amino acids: CASSSTGTGNYGYTF.

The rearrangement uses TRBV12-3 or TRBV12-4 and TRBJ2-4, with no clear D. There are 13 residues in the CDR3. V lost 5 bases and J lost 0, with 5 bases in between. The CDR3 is CASSNLAKNIQYF. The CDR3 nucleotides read TGTGCCAGCAGTAATCTAGCCAAAAACATTCAGTACTTC.

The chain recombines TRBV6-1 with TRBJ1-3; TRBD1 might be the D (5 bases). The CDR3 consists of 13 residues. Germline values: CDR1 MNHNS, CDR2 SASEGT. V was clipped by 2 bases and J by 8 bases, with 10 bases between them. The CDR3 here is CASSEYRGDTIYF. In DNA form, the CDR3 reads TGTGCCAGCAGTGAATACCGGGGGGACACCATATATTTT.

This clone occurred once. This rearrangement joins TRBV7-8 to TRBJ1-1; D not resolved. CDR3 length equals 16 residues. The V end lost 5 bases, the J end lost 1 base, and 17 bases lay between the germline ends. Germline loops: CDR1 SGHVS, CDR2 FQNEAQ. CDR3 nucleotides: TGTGCCAGCAGCCCTAGAACAGTGGTAGGGAACACTGAAGCTTTCTTT. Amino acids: CASSPRTVVGNTEAFF.

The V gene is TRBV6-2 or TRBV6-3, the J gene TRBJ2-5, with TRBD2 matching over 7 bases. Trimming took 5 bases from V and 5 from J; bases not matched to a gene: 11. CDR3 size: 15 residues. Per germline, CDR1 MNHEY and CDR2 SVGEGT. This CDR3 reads CASSRGTISGETQYF. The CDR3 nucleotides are TGTGCCAGCAGTCGGGGGACTATCTCCGGGGAGACCCAGTACTTC.

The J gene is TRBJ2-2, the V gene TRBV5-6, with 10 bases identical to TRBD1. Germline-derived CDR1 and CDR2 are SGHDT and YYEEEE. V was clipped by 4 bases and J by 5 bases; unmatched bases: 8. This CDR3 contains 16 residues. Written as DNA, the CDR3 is TGTGCCAGCAGCAGCCCGGGACAGGGGATGACCGGGGAGCTGTTTTTT. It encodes CASSSPGQGMTGELFF.

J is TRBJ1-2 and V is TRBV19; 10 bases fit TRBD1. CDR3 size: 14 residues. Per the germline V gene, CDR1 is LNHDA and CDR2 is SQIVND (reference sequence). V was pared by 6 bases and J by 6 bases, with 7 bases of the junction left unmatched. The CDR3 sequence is CASSLDRGQDGYTF. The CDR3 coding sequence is TGTGCCAGTAGCCTCGACAGGGGGCAAGATGGCTACACCTTC.

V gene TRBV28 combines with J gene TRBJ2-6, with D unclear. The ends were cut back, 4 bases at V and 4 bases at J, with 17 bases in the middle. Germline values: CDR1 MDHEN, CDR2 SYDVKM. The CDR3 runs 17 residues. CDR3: CASSSPIHQGGANVLTF. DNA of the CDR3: TGTGCCAGCAGTTCACCAATACACCAAGGGGGGGCCAACGTCCTGACTTTC.

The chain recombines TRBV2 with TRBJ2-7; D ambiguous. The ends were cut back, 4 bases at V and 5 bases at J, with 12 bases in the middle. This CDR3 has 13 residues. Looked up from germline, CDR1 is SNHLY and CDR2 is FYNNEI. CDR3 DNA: TGTGCCAGCAGTGGTGAGCTAGAGAACGAGCAGTACGTC. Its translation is CASSGELENEQYV.

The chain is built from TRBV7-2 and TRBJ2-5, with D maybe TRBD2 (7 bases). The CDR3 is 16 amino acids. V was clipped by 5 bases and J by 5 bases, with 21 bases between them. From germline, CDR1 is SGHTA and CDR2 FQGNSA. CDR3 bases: TGTGCCAGCAGCCCCGGGGGCGTGCGGGGGCGCGAGACCCAGTACTTC. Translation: CASSPGGVRGRETQYF.

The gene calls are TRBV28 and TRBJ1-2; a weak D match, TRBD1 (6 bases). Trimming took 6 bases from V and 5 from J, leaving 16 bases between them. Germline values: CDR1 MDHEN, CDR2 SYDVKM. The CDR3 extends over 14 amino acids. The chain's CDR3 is CASSQTTGKYGYTF. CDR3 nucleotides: TGTGCCAGCAGCCAGACAACAGGGAAGTATGGCTACACCTTC.

The CDR3 reads CASTTGGYTDTQYF. The CDR3 region has the DNA TGCGCCAGCACCACCGGGGGATACACAGATACGCAGTATTTT. V and J are TRBV5-1 and TRBJ2-3, with D possibly matching TRBD2 (6 bases). In germline, CDR1 is SGHRS, CDR2 YFSETQ. V was trimmed by 6 bases and J by 2 bases, leaving 13 bases between them. The CDR3 runs to 14 residues. The entire variable domain, with the rest obtained from reference TRBV5-1 and TRBJ2-3, is as follows: KAGVTQTPRYLIKTRGQQVTLSCSPISGHRSVSWYQQTPGQGLQFLFEYFSETQRNKGNFPGRFSGRQFSNSRSEMNVSTLELGDSALYLCASTTGGYTDTQYFGPGTRLTVL.

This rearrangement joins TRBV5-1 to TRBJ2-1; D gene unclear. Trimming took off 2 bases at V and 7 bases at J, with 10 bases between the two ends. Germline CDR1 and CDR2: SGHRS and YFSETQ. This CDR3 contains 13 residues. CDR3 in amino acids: CASSLDGWNEQFF. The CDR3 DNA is TGCGCCAGCAGCTTAGACGGGTGGAATGAGCAGTTCTTC.

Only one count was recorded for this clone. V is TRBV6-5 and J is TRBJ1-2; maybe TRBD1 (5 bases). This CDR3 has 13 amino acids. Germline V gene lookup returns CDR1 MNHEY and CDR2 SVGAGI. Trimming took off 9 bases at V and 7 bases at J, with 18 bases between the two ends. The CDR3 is CASGAEESLGYTF. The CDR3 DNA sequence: TGTGCCAGTGGGGCCGAGGAGAGTCTTGGCTACACCTTC.

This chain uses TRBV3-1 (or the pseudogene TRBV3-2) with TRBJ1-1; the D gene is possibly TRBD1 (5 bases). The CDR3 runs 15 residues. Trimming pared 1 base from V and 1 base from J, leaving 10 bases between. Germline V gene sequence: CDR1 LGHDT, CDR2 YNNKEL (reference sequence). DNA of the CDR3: TGTGCCAGCAGCCAAGTGGCGGGGACGAACACTGAAGCTTTCTTT. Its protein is CASSQVAGTNTEAFF.

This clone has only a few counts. CDR3 nucleotide sequence: TGTGCCAGCAGTTACGGGGGAAGCAATCAGCCCCAGCATTTT. Its translation is CASSYGGSNQPQHF. V gene TRBV6-2 or TRBV6-3 combines with J gene TRBJ1-5; a possible D gene is TRBD1 (5 bases). V gave up 2 bases and J gave up 1 base, with 6 bases separating them. Germline values: CDR1 MNHEY, CDR2 SVGEGT. This CDR3 spans 14 amino acids.

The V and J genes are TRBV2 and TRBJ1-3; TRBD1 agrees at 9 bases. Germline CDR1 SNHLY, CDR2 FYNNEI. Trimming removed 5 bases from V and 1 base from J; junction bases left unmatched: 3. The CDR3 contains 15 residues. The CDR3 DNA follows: TGTGCCAGCAGTTTGGACAGGGGATCTGGAAACACCATATATTTT. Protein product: CASSLDRGSGNTIYF.

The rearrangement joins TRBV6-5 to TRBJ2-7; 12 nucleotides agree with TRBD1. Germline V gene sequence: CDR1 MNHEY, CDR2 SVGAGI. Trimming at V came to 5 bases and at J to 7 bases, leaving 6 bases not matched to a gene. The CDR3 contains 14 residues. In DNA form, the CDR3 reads TGTGCCAGCAGTCCGGGACAGGGGGCCAGTGAGCAGTACGTC. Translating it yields CASSPGQGASEQYV.

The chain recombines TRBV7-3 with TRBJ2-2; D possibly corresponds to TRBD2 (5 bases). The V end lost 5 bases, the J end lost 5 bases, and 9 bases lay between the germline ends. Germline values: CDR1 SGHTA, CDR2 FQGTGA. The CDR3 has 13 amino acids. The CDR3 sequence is CASSRPGTGELFF. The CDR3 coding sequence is TGTGCCAGCAGCCGACCGGGGACCGGGGAGCTGTTTTTT.

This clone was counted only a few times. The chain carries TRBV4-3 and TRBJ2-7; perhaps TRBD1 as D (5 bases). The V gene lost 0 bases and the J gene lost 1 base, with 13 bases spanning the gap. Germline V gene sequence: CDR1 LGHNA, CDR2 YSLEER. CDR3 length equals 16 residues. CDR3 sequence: CASSQEGPTRSYEQYV. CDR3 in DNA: TGCGCCAGCAGCCAAGAGGGGCCAACAAGATCCTACGAGCAGTACGTC.

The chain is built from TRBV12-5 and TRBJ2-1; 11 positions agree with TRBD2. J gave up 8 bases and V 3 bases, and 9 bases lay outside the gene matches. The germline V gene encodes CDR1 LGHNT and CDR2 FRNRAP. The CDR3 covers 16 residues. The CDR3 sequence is CASGFTTSGAGYEQFF. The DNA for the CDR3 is TGTGCTAGTGGTTTCACGACTAGCGGGGCAGGATATGAGCAGTTCTTC.

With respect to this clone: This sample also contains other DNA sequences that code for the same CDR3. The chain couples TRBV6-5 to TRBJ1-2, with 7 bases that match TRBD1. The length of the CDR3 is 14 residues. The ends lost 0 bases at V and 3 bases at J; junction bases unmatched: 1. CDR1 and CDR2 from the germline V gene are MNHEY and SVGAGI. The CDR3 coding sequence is TGTGCCAGCAGTTACTCCGGGACAGACTATGGCTACACCTTC. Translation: CASSYSGTDYGYTF.

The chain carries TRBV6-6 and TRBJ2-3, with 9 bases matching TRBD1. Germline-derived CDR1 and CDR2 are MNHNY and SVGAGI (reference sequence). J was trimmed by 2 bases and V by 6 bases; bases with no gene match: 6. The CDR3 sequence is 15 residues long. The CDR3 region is CASSRGTGITDTQYF. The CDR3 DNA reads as TGTGCCAGCAGCCGGGGGACAGGGATCACAGATACGCAGTATTTT.